This T cell receptor (beta chain) came from a study of OX40 agonist ivuxolimab in advanced cancers. For the study at large: Eligibility rules accepted prior anti-PD-1, anti-PD-L1 or anti-CTLA-4 therapy, and approximately 40% had some.

Overall study findings and caveats: Compared with CD4+, CD8+ T cells on average had more expanded clones.

Patients were ineligible given autoimmune disease history or systemic immunosuppression. At baseline, cycle 4 day 1, and cycle 7 day 1, blood was sampled. Comment on this clone: Its matching antigen is unknown.

Germline-derived CDR1 and CDR2 are MNHNS and SASEGT. The CDR3 is 15 residues long. V lost 6 bases and J 4 bases, leaving 17 bases between the germline ends. Profiled with immunoSEQ multiplex PCR; TCRdb holds only in-frame clones, not every one. Seen here are over 25,000 clones, around 80% observed once, and the top ten hold about 14%. The source material was CD4+ or CD8+ T cells sorted from blood, sampled in a trial of the OX40 agonist ivuxolimab. The chain employs TRBV6-1 and TRBJ2-3; TRBD2 might be the D (6 bases). The origin of this receptor is an adult with an advanced solid tumor such as melanoma, head and neck, liver or kidney cancer. The CDR3 sequence is CASRIIHGGADTQYF. Written as DNA, the CDR3 is TGTGCCAGCAGGATTATACACGGGGGAGCAGATACGCAGTATTTT.